Detailed here is one T cell receptor (beta chain). This clone has a handful of counts. No antigen is known for it. The input lacks base qualities; no much larger clone sits a single base away. Samples from volunteer blood donors who had recovered from COVID-19 were contributed by a second Seattle source. The collaborating institutions used their own protocols to collect whole blood in K2EDTA tubes. For TCRbeta analysis, collaborators shipped samples as frozen whole blood, isolated PBMCs, or DNA extracted from either of those sample types. This sample was taken from a study of blood T cell repertoires in COVID-19 (dated by TCRdb to between 2020 and 2021). A note on the overall study: Samples covering the acute and convalescent phases of COVID-19 were provided by collaborators in the United States, Italy and Spain. HLA class I and class II types, where available, came from metadata supplied by the sample provider rather than from assay-based typing. The repertoires were made available in a free public database intended to serve as a resource for research on the immune response to SARS-CoV-2. The dataset comprised deeply sampled blood TCRbeta repertoires from subjects exposed to, actively infected with, or recovered from COVID-19. The samples were drawn from two sources: the first 160 participants of the ongoing ImmuneRACE study, and 1,254 subjects contributed by 6 global collaborators. The sample metadata nearly always contained a de-identified subject ID, COVID-19 status, age in years and sex. The material from the prospective study consisted of cDNA or gDNA derived from T cells, B-cell-depleted T cells, or PBMCs.

V and J lose 5 bases and 0 bases, and a span of 13 bases separates them. From the cysteine up to the phenylalanine, the CDR3 has a length of 15 residues. This entry keeps only the CDR3 DNA: 45 bases, framed from base 1. CDR1 is given as SEHNR and CDR2 as FQNEAQ, both from the germline V gene (reference sequence). TCRbeta CDR3 regions were amplified from genomic DNA by means of the immunoSEQ Assay, a bias-controlled multiplex PCR. Regarding the original processing steps: Nucleated cell counts per sample were estimated from amplification of reference gene primers within the assay. To quantify the absolute abundance of each unique TCRbeta CDR3 rearrangement, sequence reads were collapsed and filtered. For each sample, productive Simpson clonality was calculated as the square root of Simpson's diversity index over productive rearrangements. As stored in TCRdb, this immuneACCESS dataset retains in-frame rearrangements with V and J assigned. A fraction of the clones does not appear; measured against another copy, unresolved V genes explain less than half of the discrepancy, and the remainder lacks a known reason. The V and J calls and clone size are taken from that table; D and trimming were inferred from the DNA. This sample lists some 240,000 clones; 89% were detected once. About 4.6% of the sample goes to the ten largest clones.

The paper's findings and limits, for the study overall: Clinical and demographic metadata were provided uncurated, with the amount varying by source and participant.

Recombination joined TRBV7-9 with TRBJ1-1; the D gene is perhaps TRBD1, on 5 matching bases. The sample taken for sequencing was peripheral blood. This TCR derives from a woman aged 40 to 50 who had recovered from COVID-19. The nucleotides read TGTGCCAGCAGCCAATCCCGGACAATGAACACTGAAGCTTTCTTT. Its protein reads: CASSQSRTMNTEAFF.